This T cell receptor (beta chain) was found in a study of CD8 T cells in Susac syndrome. Whole-study results and caveats: CD4+ T cell repertoires in Susac syndrome lacked clonal expansion.

Trimming cost V 4 bases and J 11 bases; bases outside gene matches: 11. The CDR3 contains 15 residues. A quantity of roughly 0.5 to 1 ug RNA underwent reverse transcription using random hexamers. Via MiXCR, TCRdb re-called the immunoSEQ multiplex PCR reads, giving one row per CDR3 protein. The table lists 140,000 to 150,000 distinct CDR3 sequences, about 94% of them singletons. Note on this clonotype: Its antigen is undetermined.

The chain has TRBV12-3 or TRBV12-4 and TRBJ1-6; TRBD1 agrees at 7 bases. The material sequenced was CD4+ T cells from PBMCs. The sequence was collected from a human donor with Susac syndrome. CDR3 loop: CASSSGTVNQAPLHF. As DNA, the CDR3 is TGTGCCAGCAGTTCAGGGACAGTCAATCAGGCACCCCTCCACTTT.